This T cell receptor (beta chain) was sequenced during a study of T cell clones after liver transplantation. Study-wide findings and caveats: Circulating graft-donor-reactive CD4 TCRbeta sequences fell significantly post-transplant in 5 of 8 subjects. Rather than being deleted, graft donor-reactive T cells may have moved into the graft.

This CDR3 is 15 amino acids long. Germline lookup yields CDR1 SGHRS and CDR2 YFSETQ. Between the trimmed V and J ends, which lost 0 bases and 8 bases, there was a span of 17 bases. On this clone: Its target is unknown.

TCRdb keeps only in-frame clones here, not all; method: immunoSEQ multiplex PCR. This sample has approximately 70,000 clones; less than 90% occur once, and the top ten carry 2% to 2.5%. The input for sequencing was CD4+ T cells from blood, taken 48 to 50 months after liver transplant. The TCR sequence derives from a human patient who received a liver transplant. Some T cells may be the graft donor's. V and J are TRBV5-1 and TRBJ1-2, with D uncertain. CDR3 protein: CASSLDGGSQWGYTF. The DNA of the CDR3 is TGCGCCAGCAGCTTGGATGGCGGGTCCCAGTGGGGCTACACCTTC. The full variable domain, rest sourced from reference TRBV5-1 and TRBJ1-2, is KAGVTQTPRYLIKTRGQQVTLSCSPISGHRSVSWYQQTPGQGLQFLFEYFSETQRNKGNFPGRFSGRQFSNSRSEMNVSTLELGDSALYLCASSLDGGSQWGYTFGSGTRLTVV.